This T cell receptor beta chain derives from a study of blood T cell repertoires in COVID-19. Overall study context: The study drew acute and convalescent COVID-19 samples from the United States, Italy and Spain. Sources were T cells, B-cell-depleted T cells, or PBMCs; the material itself was cDNA or gDNA.

Under the authors' procedure: Quantification of nucleated cells was approximated via reference gene primer amplification. Libraries were prepared by immunoSEQ multiplex PCR; TCRdb keeps only in-frame clonotypes and omits some of them. D and trimming come from the DNA, and the V and J calls and clone size come from that table. The sample holds more than 85,000 clones, about 83% seen once. The V gene lost 2 bases and the J gene lost 1 base, with 24 bases spanning the gap. CDR1 and CDR2 from the germline V gene are LNHDA and SQIVND (reference sequence). CDR3 length: 20 amino acids. This rearrangement joins TRBV19 to TRBJ1-5; a possible D gene is TRBD1 (6 bases). The receptor comes from a man aged 40-50 years with active or convalescent COVID-19. The sample comprised peripheral blood. The CDR3 DNA reads as TGTGCCAGTAGTATACGGGGGGGGCGAAAACATAGCGGGAGCAATCAGCCCCAGCATTTT. Translation gives CASSIRGGRKHSGSNQPQHF.